The 5 T cell receptor beta chains below all came from one sample that was sequenced in a study of T cell responses to AZD1222 COVID-19 vaccine. This table comes from immunoSEQ multiplex PCR, and its TCRdb copy is limited to in-frame clones, with some not included. The data show 90,000 to 150,000 clones, 75% to 90% seen once. The material was peripheral blood, obtained on day 0 of AZD1222 vaccination. The receptors stem from an adult in good health.

CDR3 residues: CASSPKSGTSGELFF. The CDR3 DNA sequence: TGCGCCAGCAGCCCGAAGTCCGGGACCTCCGGGGAGCTGTTTTTT. The chain employs TRBV5-1 and TRBJ2-2; D may match TRBD1 or TRBD2 (5 bases each). Trimming took off 4 bases at V and 6 bases at J, with 16 bases between the two ends. CDR1 and CDR2 from the germline V gene are SGHRS and YFSETQ. The CDR3 is made up of 15 amino acids.

The V call is TRBV5-6, the J call TRBJ1-5; a possible D gene is TRBD1 (5 bases). The V gene's germline CDR1 is SGHDT and CDR2 YYEEEE. The ends were cut back, 5 bases at V and 4 bases at J, with 16 bases in the middle. The CDR3 runs to 15 residues. DNA for the CDR3: TGTGCCAGCAGTTCTTGGGGCGGTGGAAATCAGCCCCAGCATTTT. This gives the protein CASSSWGGGNQPQHF.

The V and J genes are TRBV7-2 and TRBJ2-5; 13 bases match TRBD2. With 4 bases clipped from V and 5 bases from J, the junction kept 7 bases outside the gene matches. The CDR3 spans 16 residues. Germline V gene lookup returns CDR1 SGHTA and CDR2 FQGNSA. In nucleotides, the CDR3 is TGTGCCAGCAGCTCTAGGACTAGCGGGAGTCGGGAGACCCAGTACTTC. Its protein is CASSSRTSGSRETQYF. The variable domain in full, with the rest retrieved from reference TRBV7-2 and TRBJ2-5, is GAGVSQSPSNKVTEKGKDVELRCDPISGHTALYWYRQSLGQGLEFLIYFQGNSAPDKSGLPSDRFSAERTGGSVSTLTIQRTQQEDSAVYLCASSSRTSGSRETQYFGPGTRLLVL.

This chain links TRBV7-3 with TRBJ2-1; D might be TRBD2 (6 bases). The V gene's germline CDR1 is SGHTA and CDR2 FQGTGA. The CDR3 covers 16 residues. Trimming pared 5 bases from V and 8 bases from J, leaving 22 bases between. CDR3 in DNA: TGTGCCAGCAGCCCCGGAACTAGCAGGATAGGCGATGAGCAGTTCTTC. Amino acid sequence: CASSPGTSRIGDEQFF. The entire variable domain, with the rest obtained from reference TRBV7-3 and TRBJ2-1, is as follows: GAGVSQTPSNKVTEKGKYVELRCDPISGHTALYWYRQSLGQGPEFLIYFQGTGAADDSGLPNDRFFAVRPEGSVSTLKIQRTERGDSAVYLCASSPGTSRIGDEQFFGPGTRLTVL.

The chain joins TRBV6-6 to TRBJ2-3; D perhaps matches TRBD1 (5 bases). Germline lookup yields CDR1 MNHNY and CDR2 SVGAGI (reference sequence). V was trimmed by 2 bases and J by 6 bases, leaving 15 bases between them. The CDR3 has 15 residues. The CDR3 DNA sequence: TGTGCCAGCAGTTACGCGAACAGGCTAGAGGATACGCAGTATTTT. Protein: CASSYANRLEDTQYF.